Sequencing of this T cell receptor beta chain was carried out in a study of cytomegalovirus exposure and HLA in healthy donors. Broader study findings: When presence/absence was analysed, sequencing depth was taken to be roughly uniform across donors. An analysis was carried out later, and it reportedly showed fewer N-insertions in an Asian-associated ancestry cluster than the approximately 700-donor mean.

Concerning this clone: Its specificity is unknown.

This CDR3 comprises 16 residues. Germline CDR1 is MGHRA and CDR2 is YSYEKL. Deletions cut 2 bases from V and 6 bases from J, with 17 bases between. Both 60 Vbeta primers and 13 Jbeta primers went into the PCR. Original processing methods: Later, an analysis found 65 million to 85 million unique TCR beta chains, and 8.5 million to 12 million of these were shared. Using immunoSEQ multiplex PCR, the repertoire was profiled, and TCRdb retains in-frame clones only, with some absent. The V and J calls and the clone size are those of that table, but D and trimming were determined from the DNA. This repertoire shows around 230,000 clones, around 80% found once; its top ten account for approximately 0.49%.

The source is a boy aged 5-17 years in good health and CMV-seronegative. The sequenced sample was PBMCs. The chain couples TRBV4-1 to TRBJ2-1, with D possibly TRBD1 on 5 matching bases. CDR3 bases: TGCGCCAGCAGCCAACGTGGGGCCCGTTCGCTCAATGAGCAGTTCTTC. Its protein product is CASSQRGARSLNEQFF.